One sample yielded the 30 T cell receptor beta chains listed below, sequenced in a study of blood T cell repertoires in COVID-19. Data came from immunoSEQ multiplex PCR; TCRdb stores just in-frame clones and leaves some out. Found here are 100,000 to 150,000 clones, around 85% of them singletons; the top ten hold about 17%. Sequencing used peripheral blood. Source of these receptors: a woman of 80 years or more with acute or convalescent COVID-19.

The table lists this clone with a count of one. The genes are TRBV3-1 (or the pseudogene TRBV3-2) and TRBJ2-7; D perhaps matches TRBD2 (5 bases). Germline values: CDR1 LGHDT, CDR2 YNNKEL (reference sequence). Between the trimmed V and J ends, which lost 4 bases and 3 bases, there was a span of 13 bases. The CDR3 has 14 amino acids. CDR3 in DNA: TGTGCCAGCAGCCTTAGAGAGGGAAGCTACGAGCAGTACTTC. Encoded protein: CASSLREGSYEQYF.

This rearrangement joins TRBV9 to TRBJ2-1; 8 nucleotides line up with TRBD1. The CDR3 is made up of 14 amino acids. V shed 4 bases and J 6 bases; nucleotides not matched to a gene: 6. The germline CDR1 and CDR2 sequences are SGDLS and YYNGEE. CDR3 protein: CASSFGQGPNEQFF. DNA of the CDR3: TGTGCCAGCAGCTTCGGACAGGGCCCCAATGAGCAGTTCTTC.

This chain joins TRBV2 and TRBJ1-1; D gene uncertain. The ends were cut back, 6 bases at V and 9 bases at J, with 11 bases in the middle. CDR3 length equals 11 residues. The germline CDR1 and CDR2 sequences are SNHLY and FYNNEI. The CDR3 coding sequence is TGTGCCAGCAGAGACAACAGAAAAGCTTTCTTT. Amino acid sequence: CASRDNRKAFF.

V and J are TRBV29-1 and TRBJ1-2, with D unclear. V was cut by 5 bases and J by 3 bases, with 10 bases left in between. This CDR3 is 12 amino acids long. Germline lookup yields CDR1 SQVTM and CDR2 ANQGSEA. CDR3 amino acids: CSVSGLDYGYTF. CDR3 bases: TGCAGCGTTTCTGGCCTTGACTATGGCTACACCTTC. The full variable domain, rest sourced from reference TRBV29-1 and TRBJ1-2, is SAVISQKPSRDICQRGTSLTIQCQVDSQVTMMFWYRQQPGQSLTLIATANQGSEATYESGFVIDKFPISRPNLTFSTLTVSNMSPEDSSIYLCSVSGLDYGYTFGSGTRLTVV.

The rearrangement joins TRBV9 to TRBJ2-7; TRBD1 matches 12 bases. This CDR3 has 15 residues. The V gene's germline CDR1 is SGDLS and CDR2 YYNGEE. With V trimmed by 0 bases and J by 7 bases, 5 bases remained unmatched. This CDR3 is CASSVEGQGAREQYF. The CDR3 DNA reads as TGTGCCAGCAGCGTAGAGGGACAGGGGGCTCGAGAGCAGTACTTC. Full variable domain (missing parts from reference TRBV9 and TRBJ2-7): DSGVTQTPKHLITATGQRVTLRCSPRSGDLSVYWYQQSLDQGLQFLIQYYNGEERAKGNILERFSAQQFPDLHSELNLSSLELGDSALYFCASSVEGQGAREQYFGPGTRLTVT.

This clone was observed a single time. The chain uses TRBV6-6 and TRBJ2-5; 9 nucleotides agree with TRBD2. Trimming at V came to 7 bases and at J to 5 bases, leaving 11 bases not matched to a gene. Per the germline V gene, CDR1 is MNHNY and CDR2 is SVGAGI (reference sequence). The CDR3 covers 15 residues. This CDR3 reads CASIGNSGSSETQYF. CDR3 in DNA: TGTGCCAGCATAGGGAATAGCGGGAGTTCTGAGACCCAGTACTTC.

DNA of the CDR3: TGCAGTGCTAGTCTAGTTGACGGACTAGCGCAGCAAGAGACCCAGTACTTC. It codes for CSASLVDGLAQQETQYF. V gene TRBV20-1 combines with J gene TRBJ2-5, with TRBD2 identical over 9 bases. CDR3 length: 17 residues. J was trimmed by 2 bases and V by 3 bases; bases with no gene match: 13. The germline gives CDR1 DFQATT, CDR2 SNEGSKA (reference sequence).

This chain links TRBV4-2 with TRBJ1-1, with D possibly matching TRBD1 (5 bases). This CDR3 has 16 residues. Germline lookup yields CDR1 LGHNA and CDR2 YNFKEQ. V dropped 0 bases and J dropped 3 bases, with 14 bases sitting between them. The chain's CDR3 is CASSQDLSGKYTEAFF. The CDR3 region has the DNA TGTGCCAGCAGCCAAGATTTATCAGGGAAGTACACTGAAGCTTTCTTT.

The chain combines TRBV7-2 with TRBJ1-4; a weak D match, TRBD1 (6 bases). The V gene lost 2 bases and the J gene lost 4 bases, with 11 bases spanning the gap. The germline V gene encodes CDR1 SGHTA and CDR2 FQGNSA. This CDR3 is built from 15 residues. The CDR3 spells CASSLQGSHNEKLFF. The CDR3 nucleotides are TGTGCCAGCAGCTTACAGGGGTCACATAATGAAAAACTGTTTTTT. Looking up the rest from reference TRBV7-2 and TRBJ1-4 gives the full variable domain: GAGVSQSPSNKVTEKGKDVELRCDPISGHTALYWYRQSLGQGLEFLIYFQGNSAPDKSGLPSDRFSAERTGGSVSTLTIQRTQQEDSAVYLCASSLQGSHNEKLFFGSGTQLSVL.

This chain's CDR3 is CASSQEQGYYGYTF. The CDR3 DNA is TGTGCCAGCAGCCAAGAGCAGGGTTACTATGGCTACACCTTC. The J gene is TRBJ1-2, the V gene TRBV3-1 (or the pseudogene TRBV3-2), with a possible D match to TRBD1 (5 bases). The CDR3 extends over 14 amino acids. V lost 0 bases, J lost 3 bases, and 8 bases lay in between. Germline V gives CDR1 LGHDT, CDR2 YNNKEL (reference sequence).

J is TRBJ1-5 and V is TRBV7-6, with 8 bases identical to TRBD1. This CDR3 comprises 18 residues. The germline CDR1 and CDR2 sequences are SGHVS and FNYEAQ. Trimming took 1 base from V and 7 from J; bases not matched to a gene: 15. The CDR3 coding sequence is TGTGCCAGCAGCTTAGATGGACAGGGTAAGTTGAGTGGACAGCCCCAGCATTTT. Translation gives CASSLDGQGKLSGQPQHF.

The rearrangement links TRBV14 to TRBJ2-1; possible D gene TRBD2, 5 bases. The V gene's germline CDR1 is SGHDN and CDR2 FVKESK. The V and J ends lost 6 bases and 5 bases respectively, with 14 bases between them. This CDR3 is 14 amino acids long. CDR3 nucleotides: TGTGCCAGCAGACCCCCAGGAGGTCACAATGAGCAGTTCTTC. Translating it yields CASRPPGGHNEQFF.

V is TRBV6-6 and J is TRBJ1-2; 11 bases match TRBD1. This CDR3 spans 14 amino acids. J gave up 5 bases and V 2 bases, and 1 base lay outside the gene matches. Germline CDR1 MNHNY, CDR2 SVGAGI (reference sequence). This CDR3 reads CASSYGQGAYGYTF. The CDR3 DNA sequence: TGTGCCAGCAGTTACGGACAGGGGGCATATGGCTACACCTTC.

The chain uses TRBV7-2 and TRBJ2-3; unclear D gene. This CDR3 has 15 residues. V was shortened by 7 bases and J by 10 bases, with 24 bases between the two germline ends. Looked up from germline, CDR1 is SGHTA and CDR2 is FQGNSA. The chain's CDR3 is CASKPLTPQPMAQYF. The DNA of the CDR3 is TGTGCCAGCAAACCACTAACACCCCAACCTATGGCGCAGTATTTT. The complete variable domain, with remaining parts taken from reference TRBV7-2 and TRBJ2-3, reads GAGVSQSPSNKVTEKGKDVELRCDPISGHTALYWYRQSLGQGLEFLIYFQGNSAPDKSGLPSDRFSAERTGGSVSTLTIQRTQQEDSAVYLCASKPLTPQPMAQYFGPGTRLTVL.

This clone appeared a few times. J is TRBJ2-1 and V is TRBV29-1; TRBD2 matches at 9 bases. This CDR3 comprises 14 residues. With 3 bases clipped from V and 10 bases from J, the junction kept 10 bases outside the gene matches. Germline V gene data show CDR1 as SQVTM and CDR2 as ANQGSEA. Here the CDR3 DNA reads TGCAGCGTTGAGGGACTAGCAGCCGGCGGGGAGCAGTTCTTC. It yields the protein CSVEGLAAGGEQFF.

The chain couples TRBV5-1 to TRBJ1-6, with a tentative D call TRBD1 (6 bases). V lost 0 bases to trimming and J lost 8 bases, with 12 bases between them. The germline V gene encodes CDR1 SGHRS and CDR2 YFSETQ. CDR3 size: 15 residues. This CDR3 reads CASSLEGGSDSPLHF. Written as DNA, the CDR3 is TGCGCCAGCAGCTTGGAAGGGGGAAGTGATTCACCCCTCCACTTT. The whole variable domain, remainder taken from reference TRBV5-1 and TRBJ1-6, is KAGVTQTPRYLIKTRGQQVTLSCSPISGHRSVSWYQQTPGQGLQFLFEYFSETQRNKGNFPGRFSGRQFSNSRSEMNVSTLELGDSALYLCASSLEGGSDSPLHFGNGTRLTVT.

V is TRBV6-5 and J is TRBJ2-1; 9 nucleotides match TRBD1. CDR1 is MNHEY, CDR2 SVGAGI, per germline. The CDR3 length is 15 residues. With V trimmed by 0 bases and J by 6 bases, 3 bases remained unmatched. CDR3 nucleotides: TGTGCCAGCAGTTACTCGGGGACAGGGACCAATGAGCAGTTCTTC. Amino acid sequence: CASSYSGTGTNEQFF.

This chain joins TRBV15 and TRBJ1-3; D is unclear. The germline V gene encodes CDR1 LNHNV and CDR2 YYDKDF (reference sequence). CDR3 size: 16 residues. The ends were cut back, 2 bases at V and 4 bases at J, with 15 bases in the middle. The CDR3 here is CATSRRGGLLGNTIYF. The CDR3 DNA sequence: TGTGCCACCAGCAGAAGAGGTGGTTTATTGGGAAACACCATATATTTT.

The chain has TRBV2 and TRBJ1-6, with 8 bases fitting TRBD1. The CDR3 covers 14 residues. Germline CDR1 reads SNHLY; CDR2 reads FYNNEI. V was pared by 6 bases and J by 10 bases, with 8 bases of the junction left unmatched. Here the CDR3 DNA reads TGTGCCAGCAGCTCCGGACAGGGACGCTCACCCCTCCACTTT. Translation: CASSSGQGRSPLHF.

This clone occurred a few times. The gene calls are TRBV2 and TRBJ1-2; 10 nucleotides match TRBD1. This CDR3 has 18 residues. Germline V gives CDR1 SNHLY, CDR2 FYNNEI. The V segment lost 5 bases and the J segment 1 base; nucleotides outside the gene matches: 13. This chain's CDR3 is CASSQIPLRTGGNYGYTF. The CDR3 DNA reads as TGTGCCAGCAGTCAAATACCACTCCGGACAGGGGGTAACTATGGCTACACCTTC.

The chain employs TRBV3-1 (or the pseudogene TRBV3-2) and TRBJ1-2, with D uncertain. V lost 1 base and J lost 2, with 11 bases in between. This CDR3 is 15 amino acids long. Germline CDR1 LGHDT, CDR2 YNNKEL (reference sequence). The chain's CDR3 is CASSQVLASNYGYTF. The CDR3, as DNA: TGTGCCAGCAGCCAAGTCCTAGCTTCCAACTATGGCTACACCTTC.

This clone was counted between two and nine times. The V and J genes are TRBV5-4 and TRBJ2-1, with 10 bases lining up with TRBD2. The V gene's germline CDR1 is SGHNT and CDR2 YYREEE (reference sequence). The CDR3 has 17 residues. The ends lost 3 bases at V and 1 base at J; junction bases unmatched: 7. This CDR3 is CASSSFGLAASYNEQFF. The CDR3 coding sequence is TGTGCCAGCAGCTCGTTTGGACTAGCGGCGTCCTACAATGAGCAGTTCTTC.

V is TRBV5-6 and J is TRBJ1-5; D may be TRBD1 (5 bases). CDR3 length: 13 amino acids. The V gene's germline CDR1 is SGHDT and CDR2 YYEEEE. The germline V and J ends were trimmed by 0 bases and 7 bases, with 8 bases remaining between them. The CDR3 nucleotides are TGTGCCAGCAGCTTGGGGCAGGGCCAGCCCCAGCATTTT. Amino acids: CASSLGQGQPQHF.

The table lists this clone with a few counts. The chain recombines TRBV19 with TRBJ1-2; TRBD1 matches at 7 bases. Germline V gene lookup returns CDR1 LNHDA and CDR2 SQIVND (reference sequence). With 3 bases clipped from V and 8 bases from J, the junction kept 9 bases outside the gene matches. This CDR3 is built from 14 residues. The chain's CDR3 is CASSMDRIGGGYTF. The CDR3 bases are TGTGCCAGTAGTATGGACAGGATCGGCGGGGGCTACACCTTC.

This clone was detected only once. The CDR3 DNA follows: TGCGCCAGCAGCCAAGATTGGCAGGGAACAGATACGCAGTATTTT. Translated, it gives CASSQDWQGTDTQYF. The V and J genes are TRBV4-3 and TRBJ2-3, with D perhaps matching TRBD1 (5 bases). Germline V gene sequence: CDR1 LGHNA, CDR2 YSLEER. The CDR3 is made up of 15 amino acids. Between the trimmed V and J ends, which lost 0 bases and 3 bases, there was a span of 10 bases.

CDR3 in DNA: TGTGCCATCAGGGCAGGACAGGGGGCGGACGAGCAGTACTTC. This gives the protein CAIRAGQGADEQYF. V usage is TRBV10-3 and J usage is TRBJ2-7; 11 bases fit TRBD1. V lost 6 bases, J lost 5 bases, and 6 bases stayed unmatched. Germline V gene sequence: CDR1 ENHRY, CDR2 SYGVKD. The CDR3 loop spans 14 amino acids.

The table lists this clone with many counts. The rearrangement joins TRBV7-6 to TRBJ2-1; D is ambiguous. V was cut by 0 bases and J by 10 bases, with 4 bases left in between. This CDR3 has 11 amino acids. CDR1 is SGHVS, CDR2 FNYEAQ, per germline. The CDR3 nucleotides read TGTGCCAGCAGCTTAGCTCGGGAGCAGTTCTTC. Its translation is CASSLAREQFF.

The CDR3 DNA is TGCGCCAGCAGCCCGCAGGCCAGCGGGACCTACGAGCAGTACTTC. Translating gives CASSPQASGTYEQYF. This chain connects TRBV5-1 to TRBJ2-7; the match to TRBD2 covers 7 bases. V lost 4 bases and J lost 2; bases outside the gene matches: 9. Germline-derived CDR1 and CDR2 are SGHRS and YFSETQ. The CDR3 loop spans 15 amino acids.

The chain joins TRBV5-4 to TRBJ1-1; no reliable D call. Looked up from germline, CDR1 is SGHNT and CDR2 is YYREEE (reference sequence). The length of the CDR3 is 14 residues. The V end was cut by 2 bases, the J end by 1 base, with 9 bases between. CDR3 nucleotides: TGTGCCAGCAGCTTCGGTCGACAGAACACTGAAGCTTTCTTT. It is translated as CASSFGRQNTEAFF. The variable domain in full, completed from reference TRBV5-4 and TRBJ1-1, reads ETGVTQSPTHLIKTRGQQVTLRCSSQSGHNTVSWYQQALGQGPQFIFQYYREEENGRGNFPPRFSGLQFPNYSSELNVNALELDDSALYLCASSFGRQNTEAFFGQGTRLTVV.

The chain couples TRBV6-5 to TRBJ1-4, with D possibly TRBD1 on 5 matching bases. There are 15 residues in the CDR3. Trimming left V 7 bases short and J 5 bases short, with 17 bases between. Looked up from germline, CDR1 is MNHEY and CDR2 is SVGAGI. CDR3 protein: CASTSRTGGNEKLFF. In nucleotides, the CDR3 is TGTGCCAGCACCTCCCGGACGGGGGGAAATGAAAAACTGTTTTTT.